The sequence of this T cell receptor beta chain was determined in a study of blood T cell repertoires in COVID-19 (dated by TCRdb to 2020 to 2022). For the study in its entirety: Samples covering the acute and convalescent phases of COVID-19 were provided by collaborators in the United States, Italy and Spain. The material from the prospective study consisted of cDNA or gDNA derived from T cells, B-cell-depleted T cells, or PBMCs. Subjects who had been exposed to COVID-19, were actively infected with it, or had recovered from it provided the deeply sampled blood TCRbeta repertoires that made up the dataset. The repertoires were released in a freely available public database meant as a resource for research on the immune response to SARS-CoV-2. Samples were obtained from the ongoing ImmuneRACE study (first 160 participants) and from some 1,300 subjects provided by 6 global collaborators. The sample metadata nearly always contained a de-identified subject ID, COVID-19 status, age in years and sex. HLA class I and class II types, where available, came from metadata supplied by the sample provider rather than from assay-based typing.

Overall study results and their limits: How much clinical and demographic metadata was included differed by source and by participant, and the metadata was provided uncurated.

With regard to this clone: Its antigen is still unknown. Base-call qualities are not available, and no considerably larger clone is one nucleotide away.

One collaborating source in Seattle enrolled patients during active infection and followed them longitudinally through the course of disease. Each collaborating institution followed its own protocols to collect whole blood in K2EDTA tubes. For TCRbeta analysis, collaborator samples were shipped as frozen whole blood, as isolated PBMCs, or as DNA extracted from either sample type. The immunoSEQ Assay, a bias-controlled multiplex PCR, was used to amplify TCRbeta CDR3 regions from genomic DNA. As for the authors' bioinformatics: The number of nucleated cells in each sample was estimated from the amplification of reference gene primers within the assay. Sequence reads were collapsed and filtered to measure the absolute abundance of every unique TCRbeta CDR3 rearrangement. For each sample, productive Simpson clonality was calculated as the square root of Simpson's diversity index across productive rearrangements. Entries here come from immuneACCESS through TCRdb and include only in-frame sequences with V and J called. Some clones fail to appear in such tables; in the studies checked, an unresolved V gene covers under half of the shortfall, and the cause of the remainder is unknown. The V and J calls and the clone size are those of that table, but D and trimming were determined from the DNA. The sample has roughly 60,000 clones on record, roughly 88% of them singletons. Roughly a tenth of the sample rests with the top ten.

The CDR1 and CDR2 encoded by the germline V gene are MDHEN and SYDVKM. There are 16 amino acids in the CDR3, from cysteine to phenylalanine inclusive. This entry keeps only the CDR3 DNA: 48 bases, framed from base 1. Trimmed from V: 7 bases; trimmed from J: 6 bases; junction bases lacking a gene match: 14. The receptor was derived from a man aged 25-40 years with COVID-19, enrolled during active disease. The sequence joins TRBV28 to TRBJ2-1, with 8 bases in between that match TRBD1. The specimen sequenced was peripheral blood. In nucleotide form, the sequence is TGTGCCAGCAAACCTGCGGGAACAGGGGGTAGCAATGAGCAGTTCTTC. It encodes CASKPAGTGGSNEQFF.